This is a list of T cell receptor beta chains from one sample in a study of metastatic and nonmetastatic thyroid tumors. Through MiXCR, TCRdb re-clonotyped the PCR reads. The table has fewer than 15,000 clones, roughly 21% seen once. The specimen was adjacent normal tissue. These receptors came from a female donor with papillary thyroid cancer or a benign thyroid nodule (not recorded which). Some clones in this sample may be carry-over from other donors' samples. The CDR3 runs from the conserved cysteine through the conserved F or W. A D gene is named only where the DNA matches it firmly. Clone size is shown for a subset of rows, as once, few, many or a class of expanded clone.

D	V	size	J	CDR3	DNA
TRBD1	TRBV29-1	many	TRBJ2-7	CSVRTGGGYEQYF	TGCAGCGTCCGGACAGGGGGCGGCTACGAGCAGTACTTC
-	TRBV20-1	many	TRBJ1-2	CSAKMGSIANYGYTF	TGCAGTGCTAAGATGGGGTCCATAGCTAACTATGGCTACACCTTC
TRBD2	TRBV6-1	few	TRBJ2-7	CASSSLHSGKKYEQYF	TGTGCCAGCAGTTCCCTCCACAGCGGGAAGAAGTACGAGCAGTACTTC
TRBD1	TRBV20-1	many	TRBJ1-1	CSARDHRQGMNTEAFF	TGCAGTGCTAGAGATCATAGACAGGGGATGAACACTGAAGCTTTCTTT
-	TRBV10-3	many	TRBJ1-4	CAISESIAGWENEKLFF	TGTGCCATCAGTGAGTCGATCGCAGGGTGGGAAAATGAAAAACTGTTTTTT
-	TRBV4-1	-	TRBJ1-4	CASSQASRGEGEKLFF	TGCGCCAGCAGCCAAGCTAGTCGAGGGGAGGGGGAAAAACTGTTTTTT
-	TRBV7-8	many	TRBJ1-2	CASSPRPSGQMYGYTF	TGTGCCAGCAGCCCCCGGCCCTCAGGACAAATGTATGGCTACACCTTC
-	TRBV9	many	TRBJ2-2	CASSVGILNTGELFF	TGTGCCAGCAGCGTAGGCATCCTGAACACCGGGGAGCTGTTTTTT
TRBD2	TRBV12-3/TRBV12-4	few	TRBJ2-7	CASSSLAGGGYEQYF	TGTGCCAGCAGTTCGTTAGCGGGAGGTGGATACGAGCAGTACTTC
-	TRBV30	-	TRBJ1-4	CAWSILPGQWGKLFF	TGTGCCTGGAGTATACTCCCGGGACAATGGGGAAAACTGTTTTTT
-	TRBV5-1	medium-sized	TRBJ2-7	CASTPWAGASYEQYF	TGCGCCAGCACCCCCTGGGCGGGGGCATCCTACGAGCAGTACTTC
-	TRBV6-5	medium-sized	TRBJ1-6	CASSYHGQSLHF	TGTGCCAGCAGTTACCACGGACAGTCCCTCCACTTT
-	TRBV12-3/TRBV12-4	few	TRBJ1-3	CASRSLGTPSGNTIYF	TGTGCCAGCAGAAGTCTCGGGACGCCCTCTGGAAACACCATATATTTT
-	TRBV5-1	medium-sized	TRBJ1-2	CASSRTTNYGYTF	TGCGCCAGCAGCCGGACCACTAACTATGGCTACACCTTC
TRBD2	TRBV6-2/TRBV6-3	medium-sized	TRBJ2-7	CASSYFTSGSYEQYF	TGTGCCAGCAGTTATTTCACTAGCGGGAGCTACGAGCAGTACTTC
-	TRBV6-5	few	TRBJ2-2	CASSYGDQGYTGELFF	TGTGCCAGCAGTTACGGGGATCAGGGATACACCGGGGAGCTGTTTTTT
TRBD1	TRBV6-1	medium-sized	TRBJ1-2	CASSGMGQGPANYGYTF	TGTGCCAGCAGTGGTATGGGACAGGGGCCAGCTAACTATGGCTACACCTTC
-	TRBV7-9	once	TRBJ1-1	CAIGTSFGQSEAFF	TGTGCCATCGGCACCTCATTTGGACAGTCCGAAGCTTTCTTT
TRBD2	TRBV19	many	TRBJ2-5	CASSPRLAGGETQYF	TGTGCCAGTAGTCCCCGACTAGCGGGGGGGGAGACCCAGTACTTC
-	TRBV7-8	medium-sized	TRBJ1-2	CASSLARLGYGYTF	TGTGCCAGCAGCTTAGCCAGGTTGGGCTATGGCTACACCTTC
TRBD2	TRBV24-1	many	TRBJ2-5	CATRDGVLGLAGAVGETQYF	TGTGCCACCCGCGACGGGGTATTGGGACTAGCGGGAGCTGTCGGAGAGACCCAGTACTTC
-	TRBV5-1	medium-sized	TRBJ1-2	CASSWDRPNYGYTF	TGCGCCAGCAGCTGGGACCGCCCTAACTATGGCTACACCTTC
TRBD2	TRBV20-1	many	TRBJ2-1	CSARDGREVGNEQFF	TGCAGTGCTAGAGATGGGCGGGAGGTCGGCAATGAGCAGTTCTTC
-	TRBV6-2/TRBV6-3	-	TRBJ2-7	CASSSDPGANEQYF	TGTGCCAGCAGTTCCGACCCGGGGGCCAACGAGCAGTACTTC
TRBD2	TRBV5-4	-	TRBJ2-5	CASSAGPLAGGRETQYF	TGTGCCAGCAGCGCCGGGCCTCTAGCGGGAGGGCGAGAGACCCAGTACTTC
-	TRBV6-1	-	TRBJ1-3	CASSESPSSGNTIYF	TGTGCCAGCAGTGAATCTCCCTCCTCTGGAAACACCATATATTTT
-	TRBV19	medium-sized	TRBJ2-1	CASSTTGTLGNEQFF	TGTGCCAGTAGTACAACCGGGACTTTGGGAAATGAGCAGTTCTTC
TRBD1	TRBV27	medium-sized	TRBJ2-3	CASTGGASDTQYF	TGTGCCAGTACAGGGGGCGCATCGGATACGCAGTATTTT
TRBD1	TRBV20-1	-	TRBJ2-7	CSANRQGPAPEQYF	TGCAGTGCAAACCGACAGGGCCCCGCACCCGAGCAGTACTTC
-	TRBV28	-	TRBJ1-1	CASNSLPRGTEAFF	TGTGCCAGCAATTCTCTCCCAAGGGGTACTGAAGCTTTCTTT
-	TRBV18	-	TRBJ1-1	CTSSPQLAGVNTEAFF	TGTACCAGCTCACCACAGCTGGCAGGGGTGAACACTGAAGCTTTCTTT
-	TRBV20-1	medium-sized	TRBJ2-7	CSATRGIHEQYF	TGCAGTGCTACCAGGGGAATCCACGAGCAGTACTTC
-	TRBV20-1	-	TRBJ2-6	CSARAPGANVLTF	TGCAGTGCTAGAGCCCCTGGGGCCAACGTCCTGACTTTC
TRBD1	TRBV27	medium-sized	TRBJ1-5	CASSGTGVGNQPQHF	TGTGCCAGCAGTGGCACAGGGGTAGGGAATCAGCCCCAGCATTTT
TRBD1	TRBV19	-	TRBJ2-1	CASNLGTGRAYNEQFF	TGTGCCAGTAACCTAGGGACAGGTAGGGCCTACAATGAGCAGTTCTTC
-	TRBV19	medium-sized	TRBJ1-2	CASSISAGYTF	TGTGCCAGTAGTATTAGCGCGGGCTACACCTTC
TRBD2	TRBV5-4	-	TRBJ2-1	CASSPSWTSGGNEQFF	TGTGCCAGCAGCCCCTCCTGGACTAGCGGGGGGAATGAGCAGTTCTTC
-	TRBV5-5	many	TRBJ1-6	CASSLGGNSPLHF	TGTGCCAGCAGCTTGGGAGGCAATTCACCCCTCCACTTT
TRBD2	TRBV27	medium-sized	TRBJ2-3	CASKLRGTDTQYF	TGTGCCAGCAAGCTGCGGGGGACAGATACGCAGTATTTT
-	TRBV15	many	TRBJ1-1	CATSRVGLGGLGTEAFF	TGTGCCACCAGCAGAGTAGGTCTGGGGGGGTTGGGGACTGAAGCTTTCTTT
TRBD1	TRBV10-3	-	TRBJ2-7	CAISGRIGTEAYEQYF	TGTGCCATCAGTGGGCGTATCGGGACAGAGGCCTACGAGCAGTACTTC
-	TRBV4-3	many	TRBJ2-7	CASSQVVSYEQYF	TGCGCCAGCAGCCAGGTGGTGTCCTACGAGCAGTACTTC
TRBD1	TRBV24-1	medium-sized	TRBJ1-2	CATSLQGAGYGYTF	TGTGCCACCAGCCTACAGGGGGCGGGCTATGGCTACACCTTC
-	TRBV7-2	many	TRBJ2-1	CASSLRGQGFYEQFF	TGTGCCAGCAGCTTAAGGGGTCAGGGGTTCTATGAGCAGTTCTTC
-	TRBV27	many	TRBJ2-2	CASPSPGGGGQNGELFF	TGTGCCAGCCCCTCCCCAGGTGGGGGGGGGCAAAACGGGGAGCTGTTTTTT
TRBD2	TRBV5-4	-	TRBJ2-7	CASSLGYTSGNEQYF	TGTGCCAGCAGCTTAGGTTATACTAGCGGGAACGAGCAGTACTTC
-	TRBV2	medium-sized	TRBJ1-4	CASSGDTSTNEKLFF	TGTGCCAGCAGTGGAGATACATCAACTAATGAAAAACTGTTTTTT
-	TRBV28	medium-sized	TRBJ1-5	CASSLVGGNQPQHF	TGTGCCAGCAGTTTGGTAGGGGGCAATCAGCCCCAGCATTTT
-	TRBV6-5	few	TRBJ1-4	CASSVQGEKLFF	TGTGCCAGCAGTGTACAAGGTGAAAAACTGTTTTTT
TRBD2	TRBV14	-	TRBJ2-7	CASSQDRASGSRRGYEQYF	TGTGCCAGCAGCCAAGATCGGGCTAGCGGGAGCCGTCGGGGTTACGAGCAGTACTTC
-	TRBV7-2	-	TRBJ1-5	CASSAGTFINQPQHF	TGTGCCAGCAGCGCCGGGACATTTATCAATCAGCCCCAGCATTTT
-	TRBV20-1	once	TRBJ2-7	CSARARDLGYEHYF	TGCAGTGCTAGAGCCCGGGACTTGGGCTACGAGCATTACTTC
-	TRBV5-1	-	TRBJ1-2	CASTSGYGYTF	TGCGCCAGCACCAGCGGCTATGGCTACACCTTC